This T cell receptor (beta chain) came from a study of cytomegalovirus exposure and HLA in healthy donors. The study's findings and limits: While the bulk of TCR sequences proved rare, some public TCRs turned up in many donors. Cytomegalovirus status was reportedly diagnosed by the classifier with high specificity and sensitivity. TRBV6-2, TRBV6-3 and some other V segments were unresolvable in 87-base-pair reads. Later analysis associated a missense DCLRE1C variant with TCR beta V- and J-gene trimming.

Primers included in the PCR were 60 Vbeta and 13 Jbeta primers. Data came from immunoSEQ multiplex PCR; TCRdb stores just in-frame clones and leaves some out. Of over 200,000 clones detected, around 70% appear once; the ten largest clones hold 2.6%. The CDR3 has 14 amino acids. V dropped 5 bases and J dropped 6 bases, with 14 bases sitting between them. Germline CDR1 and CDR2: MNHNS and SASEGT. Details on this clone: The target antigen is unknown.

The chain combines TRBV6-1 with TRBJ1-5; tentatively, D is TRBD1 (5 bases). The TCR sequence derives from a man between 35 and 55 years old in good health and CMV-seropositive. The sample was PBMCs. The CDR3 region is CASSPSGLGQPQHF. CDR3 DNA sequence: TGTGCCAGCAGTCCATCAGGGTTGGGTCAGCCCCAGCATTTT.